Presented here are 23 T cell receptor beta chains from one specimen sequenced in a study of control samples from healthy donors and cancer patients. The repertoire was sequenced with immunoSEQ multiplex PCR; TCRdb's copy has only in-frame clones and lacks some. The sample lists about 170,000 clones, 70% to 90% occurring once. Sample: blood. These receptors were taken from a young man in good health.

This clone was recorded only once. The chain links TRBV6-5 to TRBJ1-1; the D is unclear. The CDR3 has 14 residues. Trimming removed 3 bases at V and 0 bases at J, with 8 bases between. The germline gives CDR1 MNHEY, CDR2 SVGAGI. CDR3 amino acids: CASSYQSVNTEAFF. The CDR3, as DNA: TGTGCCAGCAGTTATCAATCAGTGAACACTGAAGCTTTCTTT.

The chain's CDR3 is CASEMGETQYF. CDR3 sequence (DNA): TGTGCCAGCGAGATGGGAGAGACCCAGTACTTC. This chain connects TRBV2 to TRBJ2-5, with unresolved D. The germline CDR1 and CDR2 sequences are SNHLY and FYNNEI. This CDR3 comprises 11 residues. Trimming removed 8 bases from V and 4 bases from J, with 8 bases in between. The whole variable domain, remainder taken from reference TRBV2 and TRBJ2-5, is EPEVTQTPSHQVTQMGQEVILRCVPISNHLYFYWYRQILGQKVEFLVSFYNNEISEKSEIFDDQFSVERPDGSNFTLKIRSTKLEDSAMYFCASEMGETQYFGPGTRLLVL.

The chain combines TRBV6-4 with TRBJ2-3; possibly TRBD2 for D (6 bases). From germline, CDR1 is MRHNA and CDR2 SNTAGT. With 5 bases removed from V and 7 bases from J, the gap between germline ends came to 16 bases. The CDR3 has 14 residues. The CDR3 is CASSTGGDGNTQYF. The CDR3 nucleotides read TGTGCCAGCAGTACCGGCGGGGACGGGAATACGCAGTATTTT.

This chain joins TRBV6-1 and TRBJ2-7; tentatively, D is TRBD2 (6 bases). CDR3 length: 18 residues. Looked up from germline, CDR1 is MNHNS and CDR2 is SASEGT. V gave up 1 base and J gave up 0 bases, with 19 bases separating them. The CDR3 here is CASSEGLIGGSSSYEQYF. The CDR3 nucleotides read TGTGCCAGCAGTGAAGGCTTAATTGGGGGGTCTAGCTCCTACGAGCAGTACTTC.

The chain carries TRBV15 and TRBJ2-5; D may be TRBD1 or TRBD2 (5 bases each). This CDR3 contains 16 residues. The germline gives CDR1 LNHNV, CDR2 YYDKDF (reference sequence). V lost 1 base and J lost 1, with 13 bases in between. This CDR3 is CATSRATGRAQETQYF. Written as DNA, the CDR3 is TGTGCCACCAGCAGAGCCACGGGACGGGCCCAAGAGACCCAGTACTTC.

The genes are TRBV19 and TRBJ1-1; D remains unclear. The CDR3 is 16 amino acids. The ends were cut back, 5 bases at V and 0 bases at J, with 16 bases in the middle. Germline V lookup: CDR1 LNHDA, CDR2 SQIVND (reference sequence). CDR3 nucleotide sequence: TGTGCCAGTAGTTCACAACAGAAAGTGATGAACACTGAAGCTTTCTTT. Translation gives CASSSQQKVMNTEAFF.

The chain uses TRBV7-2 and TRBJ2-7; TRBD2 matches at 10 bases. Losses at the gene ends were 4 bases for V and 3 bases for J; bases not matched to a gene: 6. Germline CDR1 is SGHTA and CDR2 is FQGNSA. The length of the CDR3 is 15 residues. CDR3 nucleotide sequence: TGTGCCAGCAGCTCGAGCGGGAGGGGAAGCTACGAGCAGTACTTC. Translation gives CASSSSGRGSYEQYF.

This chain links TRBV21-1 with TRBJ1-1; the table's TRBD1 call for D was not verified on the DNA. TRBV21-1 is given as a pseudogene. The CDR3 runs 13 residues. CDR3 loop: CASDGQKNTEAFF. Written as DNA, the CDR3 is TGTGCCAGCGACGGACAGAAGAACACTGAAGCTTTCTTT.

V is TRBV7-9 and J is TRBJ2-3; 9 nucleotides agree with TRBD2. CDR3 length: 15 residues. Looked up from germline, CDR1 is SEHNR and CDR2 is FQNEAQ (reference sequence). The trim removed 6 bases at V and 6 bases at J, leaving 10 bases unmatched. The CDR3 DNA is TGTGCCAGCAGTGTTAGCGGGGGCCGGGGGGATACGCAGTATTTT. This gives the protein CASSVSGGRGDTQYF.

J is TRBJ1-6 and V is TRBV5-8, with D perhaps TRBD1 (5 bases). The CDR3 spans 16 residues. Trimming removed 3 bases from V and 1 base from J, with 11 bases in between. Germline V gives CDR1 SGHTS, CDR2 YDEGEE. The CDR3 DNA follows: TGTGCCAGCAGCTCGAGGGGACGGTCCTATAATTCACCCCTCCACTTT. Its translation: CASSSRGRSYNSPLHF. Full variable domain (rest looked up from reference TRBV5-8 and TRBJ1-6): EAGVTQSPTHLIKTRGQQATLRCSPISGHTSVYWYQQALGLGLQFLLWYDEGEERNRGNFPPRFSGRQFPNYSSELNVNALELEDSALYLCASSSRGRSYNSPLHFGNGTRLTVT.

This clone has a single count. This chain uses TRBV3-1 (or the pseudogene TRBV3-2) with TRBJ1-5; unclear D gene. Trimming pared 0 bases from V and 2 bases from J, leaving 8 bases between. The CDR3 is 15 residues long. CDR1 and CDR2 from the germline V gene are LGHDT and YNNKEL (reference sequence). Written as DNA, the CDR3 is TGTGCCAGCAGCCAAGATCTCGGCGGCAATCAGCCCCAGCATTTT. Its translation: CASSQDLGGNQPQHF.

This sequence joins TRBV30 and TRBJ1-3; no clear D gene. Germline CDR1 and CDR2: GTSNPN and SVGIG (reference sequence). This CDR3 comprises 19 residues. Trimming shortened V by 0 bases and J by 0 bases, and 21 bases separated the two germline ends. Here the CDR3 DNA reads TGTGCCTGGAGTGTACTAGGGTTGAGTACAGCTAACTCTGGAAACACCATATATTTT. Its translation: CAWSVLGLSTANSGNTIYF.

The J gene is TRBJ2-1, the V gene TRBV11-2; the D gene is possibly TRBD2 (6 bases). Trimming shortened V by 0 bases and J by 0 bases, and 21 bases separated the two germline ends. CDR3 size: 20 residues. Germline CDR1 reads SGHAT; CDR2 reads FQNNGV. The CDR3 bases are TGTGCCAGCAGCTTAGATTTCGGGGGAGCCCCTGTAAGCTCCTACAATGAGCAGTTCTTC. Translation: CASSLDFGGAPVSSYNEQFF.

This chain uses TRBV21-1 with TRBJ2-1; the table's D call of TRBD2 was not tested on the DNA. TRBV21-1 is tagged as a pseudogene. There are 15 residues in the CDR3. In nucleotides, the CDR3 is TGTGCCAGCAGCTATACACTAACCTATTACAATGAGCAGTTCTTC. Its protein is CASSYTLTYYNEQFF.

This clone came up once. The CDR3 protein is CASSHSGRTREQYF. DNA of the CDR3: TGTGCCAGCAGCCACAGCGGGAGAACCCGCGAGCAGTACTTC. The rearrangement uses TRBV3-1 (or the pseudogene TRBV3-2) and TRBJ2-7; 8 nucleotides line up with TRBD2. This CDR3 region has 14 residues. V gave up 3 bases and J gave up 6 bases; unmatched junction bases: 7. Germline CDR1 is LGHDT and CDR2 is YNNKEL (reference sequence).

V gene TRBV3-1 (or the pseudogene TRBV3-2) combines with J gene TRBJ2-3; the D gene could be TRBD1 or TRBD2 (5 bases each). V lost 1 base and J lost 4, with 18 bases in between. CDR1 is LGHDT and CDR2 is YNNKEL in the germline V gene (reference sequence). The CDR3 runs 17 residues. CDR3 sequence (DNA): TGTGCCAGCAGCCAAGCCCGAGGGACCGCGCATCCAGATACGCAGTATTTT. Amino acid sequence: CASSQARGTAHPDTQYF.

The chain recombines TRBV27 with TRBJ1-2; D remains unclear. Per germline, CDR1 MNHEY and CDR2 SMNVEV (reference sequence). The CDR3 spans 13 residues. V dropped 3 bases and J dropped 4 bases, with 9 bases sitting between them. This chain's CDR3 is CASSFAVGYGYTF. CDR3 DNA: TGTGCCAGCAGTTTTGCAGTCGGCTATGGCTACACCTTC.

The chain couples TRBV6-6 to TRBJ2-3; D not resolved. Trimming removed 5 bases at V and 3 bases at J, with 15 bases between. Germline loops: CDR1 MNHNY, CDR2 SVGAGI (reference sequence). The CDR3 totals 15 residues. CDR3 DNA sequence: TGTGCCAGCAGTCCCGAAAATGGGCCGACAGATACGCAGTATTTT. It is translated as CASSPENGPTDTQYF.

The chain joins TRBV18 to TRBJ1-6; D not certain. The germline CDR1 and CDR2 sequences are KGHSH and LQKENI. The CDR3 loop spans 15 amino acids. V lost 3 bases and J lost 5, with 11 bases in between. The chain's CDR3 is CASSPTRIDNSPLHF. The CDR3 nucleotides read TGTGCCAGCTCACCGACGCGGATAGATAATTCACCCCTCCACTTT.

The rearrangement joins TRBV24-1 to TRBJ2-1; D is unresolved. The CDR3 totals 13 residues. From germline, CDR1 is KGHDR and CDR2 SFDVKD. Deletions cut 3 bases from V and 10 bases from J, with 12 bases between. CDR3 DNA: TGTGCCACCAGTGATGATTTGGCAGCGGAGCAGTTCTTC. Its translation is CATSDDLAAEQFF.

The chain uses TRBV7-2 and TRBJ2-1; D is tentatively TRBD1 or TRBD2 (5 bases each). V shed 3 bases and J shed 0 bases, with 9 bases lying between them. Germline CDR1 is SGHTA and CDR2 is FQGNSA. The CDR3 consists of 15 residues. The CDR3 DNA sequence: TGTGCCAGCAGCTTCTGGGGGAGCTCCTACAATGAGCAGTTCTTC. It translates to CASSFWGSSYNEQFF.

The chain links TRBV2 to TRBJ2-5; D call uncertain. Germline CDR1 SNHLY, CDR2 FYNNEI. The CDR3 runs 13 residues. V lost 7 bases, J lost 2 bases, and 11 bases lay in between. The CDR3 DNA follows: TGTGCCAGCACTAGAGACTCTCAAGAGACCCAGTACTTC. It codes for CASTRDSQETQYF.

This chain joins TRBV9 and TRBJ2-3, with D possibly TRBD2 on 6 matching bases. V lost 3 bases and J 3 bases, leaving 14 bases between the germline ends. CDR3 size: 15 residues. CDR1 SGDLS and CDR2 YYNGEE come from the germline V gene. DNA for the CDR3: TGTGCCAGCAGCGCACAGGAGGGCCCTACAGATACGCAGTATTTT. It encodes CASSAQEGPTDTQYF. Full variable domain (outside the CDR3, taken from reference TRBV9 and TRBJ2-3): DSGVTQTPKHLITATGQRVTLRCSPRSGDLSVYWYQQSLDQGLQFLIQYYNGEERAKGNILERFSAQQFPDLHSELNLSSLELGDSALYFCASSAQEGPTDTQYFGPGTRLTVL.